A single sample is the source of the 17 T cell receptor beta chains below, sequenced in a study of blood T cell repertoires in COVID-19. Using immunoSEQ multiplex PCR, the repertoire was profiled, and TCRdb retains in-frame clones only, with some absent. The table shows 130,000 to 150,000 clones, with approximately 83% occurring only once. Source material: PBMCs or T cells enriched from blood (not recorded which). All receptors derive from a man aged 50 or older who had recovered from COVID-19.

This chain joins TRBV30 and TRBJ2-2, with D possibly TRBD2 on 7 matching bases. With 4 bases removed from V and 2 bases from J, the gap between germline ends came to 17 bases. Per germline, CDR1 GTSNPN and CDR2 SVGIG (reference sequence). This CDR3 comprises 16 residues. The CDR3 region has the DNA TGTGCCTGGACGAAAAAGGGGGGGCAAAACACCGGGGAGCTGTTTTTT. As protein: CAWTKKGGQNTGELFF.

This clone was seen a handful of times. This chain links TRBV4-3 with TRBJ2-1, with D maybe TRBD1 (5 bases). Germline assignment: CDR1 LGHNA and CDR2 YSLEER. V gave up 2 bases and J gave up 6 bases, with 23 bases separating them. The CDR3 contains 18 residues. CDR3 loop: CASSQYHPQDTSFNEQFF. In nucleotides, the CDR3 is TGCGCCAGCAGCCAATACCACCCCCAGGACACTTCATTCAATGAGCAGTTCTTC.

This clone has a single count. V gene TRBV28 combines with J gene TRBJ1-4; tentatively, D is TRBD1 (5 bases). CDR1 is MDHEN and CDR2 is SYDVKM in the germline V gene. Deletions cut 1 base from V and 4 bases from J, with 7 bases between. The CDR3 consists of 14 residues. Here the CDR3 reads CASSLSGLNEKLFF. In DNA, the CDR3 is TGTGCCAGCAGTTTATCAGGGCTTAATGAAAAACTGTTTTTT.

For this clone: The sample has other DNA sequences that encode this CDR3 too. V gene TRBV10-1 combines with J gene TRBJ2-5, with D unclear. Per germline, CDR1 WNHNN and CDR2 SYGVQD (reference sequence). This CDR3 comprises 14 residues. Trimming took 0 bases from V and 1 from J, leaving 6 bases between them. DNA of the CDR3: TGCGCCAGCAGTGAGTCTGGCGGCCAAGAGACCCAGTACTTC. It translates to CASSESGGQETQYF.

This chain joins TRBV28 and TRBJ2-3; 10 bases agree with TRBD1. Germline trimming cut 4 bases from V and 4 bases from J; bases unmatched to any gene: 8. CDR3 size: 16 residues. CDR1 is MDHEN and CDR2 is SYDVKM in the germline V gene. CDR3 coding DNA: TGTGCCAGCAGTTACCCCCGGGACAGGGGTGCAGATACGCAGTATTTT. This codes for CASSYPRDRGADTQYF.

V and J are TRBV27 and TRBJ2-3; D is perhaps TRBD2 (5 bases). The CDR3 consists of 18 residues. Germline CDR1 reads MNHEY; CDR2 reads SMNVEV (reference sequence). V was trimmed by 0 bases and J by 1 base, leaving 17 bases between them. The CDR3 DNA reads as TGTGCCAGCAGTTTATCATATTATCCGGGGAACGGCACAGATACGCAGTATTTT. Amino acid sequence: CASSLSYYPGNGTDTQYF.

The genes are TRBV6-5 and TRBJ1-1; 7 bases match TRBD1. The V gene end was trimmed by 6 bases and the J gene end by 3 bases; junction bases not matched to a gene: 10. The CDR3 loop spans 15 amino acids. Germline CDR1 is MNHEY and CDR2 is SVGAGI. CDR3 residues: CASRTRQGRDTEAFF. The CDR3 coding sequence is TGTGCCAGCAGAACGAGACAGGGTCGGGACACTGAAGCTTTCTTT.

Details on this clone: Germline and junction disagree at one end, which may indicate a read error. The chain carries TRBV11-2 and TRBJ2-7; D is unresolved. The CDR3 spans 16 residues. Germline V CDR1 and CDR2: SGHAT, FQNNGV. CDR3 nucleotide sequence: TGTACCAGCAGCTCCCAACCTGAGACAAGTACCTACGAGCAGTACTTC. Residues: CTSSSQPETSTYEQYF.

The chain combines TRBV19 with TRBJ2-7, with 12 bases identical to TRBD2. Per germline, CDR1 LNHDA and CDR2 SQIVND (reference sequence). V shed 3 bases and J 5 bases; nucleotides not matched to a gene: 2. The CDR3 consists of 14 residues. The CDR3 loop is CASSILAGGHEQYF. CDR3 DNA sequence: TGTGCCAGTAGTATCCTAGCGGGGGGGCACGAGCAGTACTTC.

V usage is TRBV4-3 and J usage is TRBJ2-2; TRBD1 might be the D (6 bases). Trimming shortened V by 2 bases and J by 6 bases, and 16 bases separated the two germline ends. The germline CDR1 and CDR2 sequences are LGHNA and YSLEER. This CDR3 is built from 16 residues. CDR3 amino acids: CASSQFPGVSAGELFF. CDR3 in DNA: TGCGCCAGCAGCCAATTTCCAGGGGTGAGCGCCGGGGAGCTGTTTTTT.

This chain joins TRBV19 and TRBJ1-3; 7 bases align to TRBD1. CDR3 length equals 14 residues. V gave up 6 bases and J gave up 2 bases; unmatched junction bases: 4. The germline CDR1 and CDR2 sequences are LNHDA and SQIVND (reference sequence). The CDR3: CASRPTGPGNTIYF. The CDR3 region has the DNA TGTGCCAGTAGACCGACAGGGCCTGGAAACACCATATATTTT.

The CDR3 loop is CASSLASNSYEQYF. The CDR3 region has the DNA TGTGCCAGCAGCTTAGCGTCGAACAGCTACGAGCAGTACTTC. The chain uses TRBV7-9 and TRBJ2-7; D is ambiguous. Trimming pared 0 bases from V and 3 bases from J, leaving 9 bases between. The germline gives CDR1 SEHNR, CDR2 FQNEAQ (reference sequence). CDR3 size: 14 residues.

The chain has TRBV7-3 and TRBJ2-5; 10 bases line up with TRBD2. With V trimmed by 3 bases and J by 4 bases, 8 bases remained unmatched. This CDR3 spans 16 amino acids. The V gene's germline CDR1 is SGHTA and CDR2 FQGTGA. CDR3: CASSFQRGGLGETQYF. The CDR3, as DNA: TGTGCCAGCAGCTTCCAGCGGGGGGGCCTTGGAGAGACCCAGTACTTC.

The J gene is TRBJ1-5, the V gene TRBV4-1; weak D call: TRBD1 (5 bases). Germline V gives CDR1 MGHRA, CDR2 YSYEKL. Between the trimmed V and J ends, which lost 0 bases and 5 bases, there was a span of 14 bases. The CDR3 runs 16 residues. DNA for the CDR3: TGCGCCAGCAGCCAAGATTGGGGCCAGGCTTATCAGCCCCAGCATTTT. Residues: CASSQDWGQAYQPQHF.

Concerning this clone: Other DNA sequences from this sample encode an identical CDR3 as well. V is TRBV18 and J is TRBJ1-1, with D perhaps TRBD1 (6 bases). The germline V gene encodes CDR1 KGHSH and CDR2 LQKENI. The CDR3 contains 13 residues. Trimming stripped 3 bases from V and 1 base from J, with 6 bases between. The CDR3 is CASSPGQNTEAFF. In nucleotides, the CDR3 is TGTGCCAGCTCACCGGGACAGAACACTGAAGCTTTCTTT.

This clone was recorded a few times. The chain is built from TRBV27 and TRBJ2-7; D is unclear. Per germline, CDR1 MNHEY and CDR2 SMNVEV (reference sequence). Trimming cost V 5 bases and J 2 bases, with 4 bases left between them. The CDR3 is 11 amino acids. The CDR3 is CASSPAYEQYF. For the CDR3, the DNA is TGTGCCAGCAGTCCAGCCTACGAGCAGTACTTC.

V and J are TRBV5-1 and TRBJ2-1; 9 nucleotides align to TRBD2. Trimming took 4 bases from V and 0 from J; bases not matched to a gene: 8. Germline loops: CDR1 SGHRS, CDR2 YFSETQ. The CDR3 is 17 amino acids. The CDR3 coding sequence is TGCGCCAGCAGCCCATATAGCGGGGGCCTCTCCTACAATGAGCAGTTCTTC. Protein: CASSPYSGGLSYNEQFF.